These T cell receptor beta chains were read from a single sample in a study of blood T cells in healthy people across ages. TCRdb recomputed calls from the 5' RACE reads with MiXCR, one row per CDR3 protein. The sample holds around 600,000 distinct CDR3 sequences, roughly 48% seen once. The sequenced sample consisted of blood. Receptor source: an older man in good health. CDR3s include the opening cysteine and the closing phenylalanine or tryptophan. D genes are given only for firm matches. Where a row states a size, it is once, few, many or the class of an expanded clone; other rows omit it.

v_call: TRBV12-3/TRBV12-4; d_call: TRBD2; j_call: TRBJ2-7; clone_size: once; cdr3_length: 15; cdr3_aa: CASSRLAGGSYEQYF; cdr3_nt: TGTGCCAGCAGCCGACTAGCGGGAGGATCCTACGAGCAGTACTTC
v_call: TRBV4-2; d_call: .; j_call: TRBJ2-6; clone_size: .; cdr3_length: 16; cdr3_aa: CASSHPGTSGANVLTF; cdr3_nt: TGTGCCAGCAGCCATCCTGGGACCTCTGGGGCCAACGTCCTGACTTTC
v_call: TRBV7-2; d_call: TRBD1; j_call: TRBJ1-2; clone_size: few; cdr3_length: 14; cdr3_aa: CASSSGQVGDGYTF; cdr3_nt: TGTGCCAGCAGCTCCGGACAGGTTGGCGATGGCTACACCTTC
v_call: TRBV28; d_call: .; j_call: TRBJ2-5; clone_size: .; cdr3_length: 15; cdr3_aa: CASSARTVRQETQYF; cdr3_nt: TGTGCCAGCAGTGCGCGGACAGTACGACAAGAGACCCAGTACTTC
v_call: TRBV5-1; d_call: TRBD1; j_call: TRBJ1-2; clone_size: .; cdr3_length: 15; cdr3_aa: CASSPGQPSNYGYTF; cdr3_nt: TGCGCCAGCAGTCCGGGACAGCCTTCTAACTATGGCTACACCTTC
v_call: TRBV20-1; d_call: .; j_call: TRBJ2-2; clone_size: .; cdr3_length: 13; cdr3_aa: CSARFGDTGELFF; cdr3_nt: TGCAGTGCTAGATTCGGAGACACCGGGGAGCTGTTTTTT
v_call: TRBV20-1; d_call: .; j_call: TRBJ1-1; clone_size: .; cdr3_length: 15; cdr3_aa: CSARDRPGQNTEAFF; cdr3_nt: TGCAGTGCTAGAGATCGTCCGGGACAGAACACTGAAGCTTTCTTT
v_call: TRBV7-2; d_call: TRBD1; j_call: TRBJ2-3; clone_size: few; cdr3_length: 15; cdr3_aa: CASSLSRGRSDTQYF; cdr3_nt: TGTGCCAGCAGCTTAAGCAGGGGGCGGTCAGATACGCAGTATTTT
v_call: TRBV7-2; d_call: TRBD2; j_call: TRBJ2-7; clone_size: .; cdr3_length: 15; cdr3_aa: CASSLEASGSYEQYF; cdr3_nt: TGTGCCAGCAGCTTAGAGGCTAGCGGTTCCTACGAGCAGTACTTC
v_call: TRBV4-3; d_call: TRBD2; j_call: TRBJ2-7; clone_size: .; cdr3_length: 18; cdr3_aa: CASSQLSDPSGRIYEQYF; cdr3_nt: TGCGCCAGCAGCCAGCTCTCTGACCCTAGCGGGAGGATCTACGAGCAGTACTTC
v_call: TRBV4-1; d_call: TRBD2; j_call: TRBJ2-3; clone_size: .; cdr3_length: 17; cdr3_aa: CASSQEFLAGSTDTQYF; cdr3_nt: TGCGCCAGCAGCCAAGAATTTCTAGCGGGGAGCACAGATACGCAGTATTTT
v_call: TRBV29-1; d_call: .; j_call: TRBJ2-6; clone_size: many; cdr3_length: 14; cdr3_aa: CSVAQGSGANVLTF; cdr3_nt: TGCAGCGTGGCCCAGGGCTCTGGGGCCAACGTCCTGACTTTC
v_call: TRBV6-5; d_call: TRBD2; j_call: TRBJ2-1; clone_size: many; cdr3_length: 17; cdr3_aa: CASSRTGPSGSRDEQFF; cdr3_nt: TGTGCCAGCAGTCGCACGGGGCCAAGCGGGAGTAGGGATGAGCAGTTCTTC
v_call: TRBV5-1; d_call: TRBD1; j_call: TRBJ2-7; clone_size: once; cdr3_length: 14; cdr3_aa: CASSFRQGGYEQYF; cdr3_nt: TGCGCCAGCAGCTTCCGACAGGGGGGCTACGAGCAGTACTTC
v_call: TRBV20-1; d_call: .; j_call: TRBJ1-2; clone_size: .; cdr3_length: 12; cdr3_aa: CSARGRVGGYTF; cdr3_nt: TGCAGTGCTAGGGGCAGGGTGGGGGGCTACACCTTC
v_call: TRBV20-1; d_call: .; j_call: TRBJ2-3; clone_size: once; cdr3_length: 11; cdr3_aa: CSTSRWDTQYF; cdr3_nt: TGCAGTACTAGTCGGTGGGATACGCAGTATTTT
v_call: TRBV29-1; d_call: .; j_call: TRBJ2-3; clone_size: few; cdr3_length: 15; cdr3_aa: CSVAPRGGGTDTQYF; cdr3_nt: TGCAGCGTTGCCCCTAGGGGGGGGGGCACAGATACGCAGTATTTT
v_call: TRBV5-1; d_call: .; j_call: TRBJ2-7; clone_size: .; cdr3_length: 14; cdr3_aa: CASSLDSALGEQYF; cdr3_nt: TGCGCCAGCAGCTTGGACTCGGCATTGGGCGAGCAGTACTTC
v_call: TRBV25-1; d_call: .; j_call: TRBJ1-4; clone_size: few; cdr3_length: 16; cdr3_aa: CASSDVSGGTNEKLFF; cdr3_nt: TGTGCCAGCAGTGACGTCTCGGGTGGAACTAATGAAAAACTGTTTTTT
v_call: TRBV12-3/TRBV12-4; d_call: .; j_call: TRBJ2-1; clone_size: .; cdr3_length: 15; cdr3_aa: CASSLNARVGNEQFF; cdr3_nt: TGTGCCAGCAGTTTAAATGCGCGAGTCGGGAATGAGCAGTTCTTC
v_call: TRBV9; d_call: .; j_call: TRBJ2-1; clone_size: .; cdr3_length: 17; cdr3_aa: CASSVSPDRYSYNEQFF; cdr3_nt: TGTGCCAGCAGCGTAAGTCCGGACCGGTACTCCTACAATGAGCAGTTCTTC
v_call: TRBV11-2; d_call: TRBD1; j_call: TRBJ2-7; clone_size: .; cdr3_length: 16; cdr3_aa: CASSHPDRVVPLEQYF; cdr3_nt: TGTGCCAGCAGCCACCCTGACAGGGTGGTTCCACTCGAGCAGTACTTC
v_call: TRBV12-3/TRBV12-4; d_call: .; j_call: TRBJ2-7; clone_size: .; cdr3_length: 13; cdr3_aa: CASSPDSHYEQYF; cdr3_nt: TGTGCCAGCAGCCCGGACTCCCACTACGAGCAGTACTTC
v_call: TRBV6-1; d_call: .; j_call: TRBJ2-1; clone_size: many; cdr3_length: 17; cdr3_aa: CASRGHQTGLSYNEQFF; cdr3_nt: TGTGCCAGCAGGGGCCATCAAACAGGGCTCTCCTACAATGAGCAGTTCTTC
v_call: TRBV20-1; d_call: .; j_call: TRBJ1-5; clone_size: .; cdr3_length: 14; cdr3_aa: CSAWGGTTRQPQHF; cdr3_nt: TGCAGTGCTTGGGGGGGCACTACCAGGCAGCCCCAGCATTTT
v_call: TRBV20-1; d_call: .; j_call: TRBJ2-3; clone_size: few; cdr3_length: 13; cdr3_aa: CSAARRPPDTQYF; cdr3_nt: TGCAGTGCAGCCCGGCGGCCCCCGGATACGCAGTATTTT
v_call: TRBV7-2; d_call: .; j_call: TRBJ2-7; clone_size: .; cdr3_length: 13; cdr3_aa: CASNPDLSGEQYF; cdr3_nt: TGTGCCAGCAACCCGGACCTCTCAGGGGAGCAGTACTTC
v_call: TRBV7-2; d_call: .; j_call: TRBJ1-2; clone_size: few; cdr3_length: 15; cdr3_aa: CASSLAPQGGYGYTF; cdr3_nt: TGTGCCAGCAGCTTAGCTCCACAGGGAGGCTATGGCTACACCTTC
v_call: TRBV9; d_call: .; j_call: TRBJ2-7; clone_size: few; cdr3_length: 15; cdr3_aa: CASSVDSFSSYEQYF; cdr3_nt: TGTGCCAGCAGCGTAGACAGCTTTAGCTCCTACGAGCAGTACTTC
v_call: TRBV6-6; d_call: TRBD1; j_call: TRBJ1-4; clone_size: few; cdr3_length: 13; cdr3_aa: CASSYGGQEKLFF; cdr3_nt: TGTGCCAGCAGTTACGGGGGACAGGAAAAACTGTTTTTT
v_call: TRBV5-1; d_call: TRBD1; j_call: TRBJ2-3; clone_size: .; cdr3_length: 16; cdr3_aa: CASSSRDRGPTDTQYF; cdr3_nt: TGCGCCAGCAGCTCCCGGGACAGGGGCCCCACAGATACGCAGTATTTT
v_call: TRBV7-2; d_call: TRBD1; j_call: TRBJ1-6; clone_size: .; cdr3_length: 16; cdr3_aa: CASSATGPGYNSPLHF; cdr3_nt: TGTGCCAGCAGCGCGACAGGGCCCGGCTATAATTCACCCCTCCACTTT
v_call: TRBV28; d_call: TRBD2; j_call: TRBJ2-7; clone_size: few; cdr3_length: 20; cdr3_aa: CASSFEVLGSGRTLGYEQYF; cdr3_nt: TGTGCCAGCAGTTTTGAGGTTCTGGGCAGCGGGAGAACACTCGGCTACGAGCAGTACTTC
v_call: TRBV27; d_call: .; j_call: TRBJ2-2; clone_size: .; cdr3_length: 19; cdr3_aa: CASSLPRWVEGVNTGELFF; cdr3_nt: TGTGCCAGCAGTTTGCCGCGATGGGTAGAGGGGGTGAACACCGGGGAGCTGTTTTTT
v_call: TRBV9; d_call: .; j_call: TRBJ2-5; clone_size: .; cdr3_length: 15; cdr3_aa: CASSVAGGLRETQYF; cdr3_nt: TGTGCCAGCAGCGTAGCCGGGGGGCTGAGAGAGACCCAGTACTTC
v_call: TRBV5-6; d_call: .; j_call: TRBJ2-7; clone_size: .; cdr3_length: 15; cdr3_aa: CASSSRQGVAHEQYF; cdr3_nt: TGTGCCAGCAGCTCCCGGCAGGGCGTCGCCCACGAGCAGTACTTC
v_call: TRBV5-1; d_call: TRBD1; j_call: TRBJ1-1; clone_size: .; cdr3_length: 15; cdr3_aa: CASSWGTGGNTEAFF; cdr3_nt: TGCGCCAGCAGCTGGGGGACAGGGGGAAACACTGAAGCTTTCTTT
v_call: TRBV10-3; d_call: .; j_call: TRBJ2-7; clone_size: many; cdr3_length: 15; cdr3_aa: CAISESQGSPYEQYF; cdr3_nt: TGTGCCATCAGTGAGTCCCAGGGTTCTCCGTACGAGCAGTACTTC
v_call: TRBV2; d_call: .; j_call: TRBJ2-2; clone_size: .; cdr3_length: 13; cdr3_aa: CASALEVGGELFF; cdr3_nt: TGTGCCAGCGCCCTAGAGGTCGGGGGGGAGCTGTTTTTT
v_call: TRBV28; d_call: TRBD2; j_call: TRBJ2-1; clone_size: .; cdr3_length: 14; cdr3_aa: CASRPGTSGNEQFF; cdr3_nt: TGTGCCAGCAGACCTGGGACTAGCGGCAATGAGCAGTTCTTC
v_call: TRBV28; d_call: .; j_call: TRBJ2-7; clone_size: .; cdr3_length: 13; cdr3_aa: CASNPSDTYEQYF; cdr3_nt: TGTGCCAGCAATCCCTCGGACACCTACGAGCAGTACTTC
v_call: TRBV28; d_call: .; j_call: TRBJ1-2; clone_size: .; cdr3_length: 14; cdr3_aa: CASSPSGTQRGYTF; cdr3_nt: TGTGCCAGCAGTCCCTCCGGGACACAAAGAGGCTACACCTTC
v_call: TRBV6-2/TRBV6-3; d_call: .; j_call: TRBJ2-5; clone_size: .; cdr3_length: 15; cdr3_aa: CASSYTGPWGETQYF; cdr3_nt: TGTGCCAGCAGTTATACCGGACCATGGGGTGAGACCCAGTACTTC
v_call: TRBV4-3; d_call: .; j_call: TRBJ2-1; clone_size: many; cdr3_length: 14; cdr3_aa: CASSQDNRGTLQFF; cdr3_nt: TGCGCCAGCAGCCAAGATAATCGAGGGACTTTGCAGTTCTTC
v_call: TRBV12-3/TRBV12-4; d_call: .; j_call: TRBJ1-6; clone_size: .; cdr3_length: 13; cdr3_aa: CASRIRGGSPLHF; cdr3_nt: TGTGCCAGCAGAATACGAGGCGGTTCACCCCTCCACTTT
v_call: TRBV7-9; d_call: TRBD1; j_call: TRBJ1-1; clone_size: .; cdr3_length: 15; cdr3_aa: CASSKTGGRSTEAFF; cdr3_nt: TGTGCCAGCAGCAAGACAGGGGGCCGGAGCACTGAAGCTTTCTTT
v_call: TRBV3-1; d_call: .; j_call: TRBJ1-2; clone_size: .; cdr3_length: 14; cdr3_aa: CASSLSTRYYGYTF; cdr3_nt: TGTGCCAGCAGCCTCTCAACACGTTACTATGGCTACACCTTC
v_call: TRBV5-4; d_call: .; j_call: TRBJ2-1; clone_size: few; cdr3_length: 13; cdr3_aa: CASSFQADNEQFF; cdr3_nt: TGTGCCAGCAGCTTTCAGGCCGACAATGAGCAGTTCTTC
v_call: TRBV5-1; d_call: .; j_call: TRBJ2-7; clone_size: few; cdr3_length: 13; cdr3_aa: CASSLDRHYEQYF; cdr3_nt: TGCGCCAGCAGCTTGGACCGACACTACGAGCAGTACTTC
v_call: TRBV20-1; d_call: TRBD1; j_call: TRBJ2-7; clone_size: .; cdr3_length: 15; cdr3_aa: CSARDGTGVSYEQYF; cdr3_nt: TGCAGTGCTAGAGATGGGACAGGGGTCTCCTACGAGCAGTACTTC
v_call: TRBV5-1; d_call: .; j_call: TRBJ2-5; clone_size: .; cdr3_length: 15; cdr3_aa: CASSSRDTGGETQYF; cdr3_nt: TGCGCCAGCAGCTCCCGGGACACCGGAGGGGAGACCCAGTACTTC
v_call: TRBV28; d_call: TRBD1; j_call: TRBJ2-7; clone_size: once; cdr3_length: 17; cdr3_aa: CASSLPGQGALSYEQYF; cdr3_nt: TGTGCCAGCAGCCTACCTGGACAGGGGGCTTTATCCTACGAGCAGTACTTC
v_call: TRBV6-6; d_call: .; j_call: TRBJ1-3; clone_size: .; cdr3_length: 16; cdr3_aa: CASSYTYNSAGNTIYF; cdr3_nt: TGTGCCAGCAGTTACACTTATAACTCCGCTGGAAACACCATATATTTT
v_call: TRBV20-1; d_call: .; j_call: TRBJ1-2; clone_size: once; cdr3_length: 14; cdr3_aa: CSAPRTPPNYGYTF; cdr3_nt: TGCAGTGCCCCGAGGACACCCCCGAACTATGGCTACACCTTC
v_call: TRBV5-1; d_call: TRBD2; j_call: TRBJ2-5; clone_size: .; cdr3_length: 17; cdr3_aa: CASSWELAGEVTNEQYF; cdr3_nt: TGCGCCAGCAGCTGGGAACTAGCGGGAGAAGTGACCAATGAGCAGTACTTC